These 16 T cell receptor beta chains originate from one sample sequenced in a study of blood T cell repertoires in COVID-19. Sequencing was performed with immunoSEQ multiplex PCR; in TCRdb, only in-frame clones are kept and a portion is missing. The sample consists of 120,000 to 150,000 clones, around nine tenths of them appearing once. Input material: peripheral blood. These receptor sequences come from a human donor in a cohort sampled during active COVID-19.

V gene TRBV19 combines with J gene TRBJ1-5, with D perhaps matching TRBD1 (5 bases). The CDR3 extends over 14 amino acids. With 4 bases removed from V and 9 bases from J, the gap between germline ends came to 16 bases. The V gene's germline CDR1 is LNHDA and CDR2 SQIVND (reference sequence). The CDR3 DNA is TGTGCCAGTAGTACTGGGACTGGTCCGGCGCCCCAGCATTTT. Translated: CASSTGTGPAPQHF.

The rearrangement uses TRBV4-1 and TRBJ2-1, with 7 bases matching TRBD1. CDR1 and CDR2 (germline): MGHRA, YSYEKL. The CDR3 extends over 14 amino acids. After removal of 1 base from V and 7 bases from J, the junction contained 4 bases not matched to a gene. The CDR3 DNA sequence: TGCGCCAGCAGCCAAGGCGCCAGGGGGAATGAGCAGTTCTTC. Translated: CASSQGARGNEQFF.

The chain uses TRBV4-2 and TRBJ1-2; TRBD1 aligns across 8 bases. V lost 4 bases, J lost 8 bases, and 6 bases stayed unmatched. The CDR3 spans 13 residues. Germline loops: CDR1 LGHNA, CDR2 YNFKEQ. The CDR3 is CASSPGTGFGYTF. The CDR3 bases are TGTGCCAGCAGCCCAGGGACAGGTTTCGGCTACACCTTC.

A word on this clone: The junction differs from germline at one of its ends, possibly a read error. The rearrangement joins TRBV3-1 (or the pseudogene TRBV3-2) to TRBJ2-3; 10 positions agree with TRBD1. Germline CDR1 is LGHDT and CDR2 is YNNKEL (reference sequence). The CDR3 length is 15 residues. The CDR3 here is CASRQGDRGTDTQYF. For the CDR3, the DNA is TGTGCCAGCCGCCAGGGGGACAGGGGTACAGATACGCAGTATTTT.

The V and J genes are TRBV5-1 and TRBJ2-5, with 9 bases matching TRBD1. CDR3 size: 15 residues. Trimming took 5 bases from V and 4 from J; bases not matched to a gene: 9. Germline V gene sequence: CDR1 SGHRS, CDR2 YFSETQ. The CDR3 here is CASSSNRGRAETQYF. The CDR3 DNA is TGCGCCAGCAGTTCTAACAGGGGGCGCGCAGAGACCCAGTACTTC.

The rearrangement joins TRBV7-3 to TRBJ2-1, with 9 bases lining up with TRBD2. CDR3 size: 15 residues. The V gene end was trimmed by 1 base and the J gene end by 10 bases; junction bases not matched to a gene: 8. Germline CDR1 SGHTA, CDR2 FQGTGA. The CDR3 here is CASSLSGGAEREQFF. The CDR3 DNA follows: TGTGCCAGCAGCTTAAGCGGGGGGGCAGAACGGGAGCAGTTCTTC.

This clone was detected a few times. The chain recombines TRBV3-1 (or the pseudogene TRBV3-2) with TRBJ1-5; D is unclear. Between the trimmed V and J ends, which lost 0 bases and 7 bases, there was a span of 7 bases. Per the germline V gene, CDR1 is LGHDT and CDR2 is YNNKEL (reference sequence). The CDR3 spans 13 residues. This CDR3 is CASSQELEQPQHF. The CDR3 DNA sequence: TGTGCCAGCAGCCAAGAACTAGAGCAGCCCCAGCATTTT.

Here the CDR3 reads CASSLAAVAGSTQYF. CDR3 coding DNA: TGCGCCAGCAGCTTGGCCGCGGTAGCGGGGTCTACGCAGTATTTT. The rearrangement links TRBV5-1 to TRBJ2-3, with TRBD2 matching 8 bases. This CDR3 has 15 amino acids. Unmatched junction bases numbered 8, after V lost 0 bases and J lost 8 bases. Germline CDR1 is SGHRS and CDR2 is YFSETQ.

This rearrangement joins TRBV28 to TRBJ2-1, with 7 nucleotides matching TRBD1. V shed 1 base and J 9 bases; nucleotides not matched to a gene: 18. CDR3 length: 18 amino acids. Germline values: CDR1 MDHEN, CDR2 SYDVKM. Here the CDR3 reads CASSLSRATFTGDSEQFF. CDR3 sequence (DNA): TGTGCCAGCAGTTTATCTAGGGCCACCTTTACAGGGGATAGTGAGCAGTTCTTC.

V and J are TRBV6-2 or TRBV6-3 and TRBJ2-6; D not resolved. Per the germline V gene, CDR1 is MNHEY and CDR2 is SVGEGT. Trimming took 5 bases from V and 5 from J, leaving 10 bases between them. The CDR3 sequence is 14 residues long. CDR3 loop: CASSRTGRANVLTF. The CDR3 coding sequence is TGTGCCAGCAGTCGAACCGGTCGGGCCAACGTCCTGACTTTC.

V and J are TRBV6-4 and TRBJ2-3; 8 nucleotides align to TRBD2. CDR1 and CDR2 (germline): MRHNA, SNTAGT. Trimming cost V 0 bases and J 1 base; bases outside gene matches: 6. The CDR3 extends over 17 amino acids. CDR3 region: CASSDSVVAGRTDTQYF. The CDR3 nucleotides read TGTGCCAGCAGTGACTCAGTAGTAGCGGGACGCACAGATACGCAGTATTTT.

CDR3 region: CASSIGGPRVNEQFF. In nucleotides, the CDR3 is TGTGCCAGTAGTATAGGGGGGCCAAGGGTGAATGAGCAGTTCTTC. The V call is TRBV19, the J call TRBJ2-1; TRBD1 is a possible D gene (6 bases). Germline V lookup: CDR1 LNHDA, CDR2 SQIVND (reference sequence). The CDR3 consists of 15 residues. Trimming removed 1 base from V and 7 bases from J, with 14 bases in between.

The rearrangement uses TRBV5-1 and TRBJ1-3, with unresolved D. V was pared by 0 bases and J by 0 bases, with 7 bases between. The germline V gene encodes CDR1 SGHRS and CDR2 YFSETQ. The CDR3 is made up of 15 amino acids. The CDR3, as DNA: TGCGCCAGCAGCTTGGTGGCCGACTCTGGAAACACCATATATTTT. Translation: CASSLVADSGNTIYF.

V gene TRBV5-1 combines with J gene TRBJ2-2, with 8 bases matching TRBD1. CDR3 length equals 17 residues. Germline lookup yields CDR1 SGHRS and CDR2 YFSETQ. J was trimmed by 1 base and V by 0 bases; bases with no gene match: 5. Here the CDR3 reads CASSLAPGQVNTGELFF. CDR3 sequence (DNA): TGCGCCAGCAGCTTGGCACCGGGACAGGTGAACACCGGGGAGCTGTTTTTT.

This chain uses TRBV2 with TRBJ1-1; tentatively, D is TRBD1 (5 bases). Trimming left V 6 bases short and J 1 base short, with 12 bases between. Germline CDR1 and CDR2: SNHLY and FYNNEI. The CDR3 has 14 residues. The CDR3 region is CASSAVTGNTEAFF. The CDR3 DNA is TGTGCCAGCAGCGCCGTTACAGGGAACACTGAAGCTTTCTTT.

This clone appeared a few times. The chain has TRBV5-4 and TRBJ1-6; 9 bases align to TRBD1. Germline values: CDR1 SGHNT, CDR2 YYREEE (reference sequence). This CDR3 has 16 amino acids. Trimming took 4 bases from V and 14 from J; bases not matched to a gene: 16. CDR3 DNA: TGTGCCAGCAGCCCTCGCAGGGACAGGGTTTTCTCGGCCCTCCACTTT. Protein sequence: CASSPRRDRVFSALHF. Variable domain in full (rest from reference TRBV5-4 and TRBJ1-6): ETGVTQSPTHLIKTRGQQVTLRCSSQSGHNTVSWYQQALGQGPQFIFQYYREEENGRGNFPPRFSGLQFPNYSSELNVNALELDDSALYLCASSPRRDRVFSALHFGNGTRLTVT.